The 20 T cell receptor beta chains presented below share a single source sample, sequenced in a study of blood T cell repertoires in COVID-19. Repertoires were generated with immunoSEQ multiplex PCR, while TCRdb's copy carries only in-frame clones and drops some. The sample has 300,000 to 400,000 clones, 75% to 90% seen once. Specimen: PBMCs or T cells enriched from blood (not recorded which). The source is a man aged 18 to 30 who had recovered from COVID-19.

The genes are TRBV24-1 and TRBJ2-2; D unresolved. Germline-derived CDR1 and CDR2 are KGHDR and SFDVKD. V lost 7 bases and J 1 base, leaving 9 bases between the germline ends. The CDR3 extends over 14 amino acids. This chain's CDR3 is CATRASGNTGELFF. The CDR3 region has the DNA TGTGCCACCAGAGCTAGTGGGAACACCGGGGAGCTGTTTTTT.

The genes are TRBV19 and TRBJ2-7; perhaps TRBD1 as D (6 bases). Germline V CDR1 and CDR2: LNHDA, SQIVND (reference sequence). V lost 4 bases to trimming and J lost 2 bases, with 15 bases between them. The CDR3 contains 15 residues. For the CDR3, the DNA is TGTGCCAGTAGTACCCCGACAGGCGTTACCTACGAGCAGTACTTC. This gives the protein CASSTPTGVTYEQYF.

A few counts support this clone. The chain is built from TRBV7-9 and TRBJ1-2, with TRBD1 identical over 11 bases. This CDR3 contains 15 residues. CDR1 is SEHNR and CDR2 is FQNEAQ in the germline V gene (reference sequence). Losses at the gene ends were 8 bases for V and 7 bases for J; bases not matched to a gene: 12. CDR3 in DNA: TGTGCCAGCCTTCTCGGAGGACAGGGGGCAGTTGGCTACACCTTC. It yields the protein CASLLGGQGAVGYTF.

This chain uses TRBV3-1 (or the pseudogene TRBV3-2) with TRBJ1-1; no definite D call. V lost 6 bases and J 0 bases, leaving 8 bases between the germline ends. The germline gives CDR1 LGHDT, CDR2 YNNKEL (reference sequence). This CDR3 region has 13 residues. CDR3 in amino acids: CASRTDLNTEAFF. CDR3 nucleotides: TGTGCCAGCAGAACAGACCTGAACACTGAAGCTTTCTTT.

This clone was observed a single time. V and J are TRBV5-1 and TRBJ2-1, with D perhaps matching TRBD2 (6 bases). The ends were cut back, 4 bases at V and 9 bases at J, with 26 bases in the middle. The CDR3 spans 17 residues. Germline V gene lookup returns CDR1 SGHRS and CDR2 YFSETQ. The CDR3 sequence is CASSQARGLNPEGEQFF. The CDR3 nucleotides read TGCGCCAGCAGCCAAGCCCGGGGCTTAAACCCGGAGGGTGAGCAGTTCTTC.

The V call is TRBV5-1, the J call TRBJ2-1; no definite D call. Germline V lookup: CDR1 SGHRS, CDR2 YFSETQ. This CDR3 has 16 residues. V was cut by 0 bases and J by 4 bases, with 14 bases left in between. The CDR3 reads CASSLAQVPPYNEQFF. Here the CDR3 DNA reads TGCGCCAGCAGCTTGGCACAAGTCCCACCTTACAATGAGCAGTTCTTC.

The V and J genes are TRBV19 and TRBJ2-6; 9 nucleotides agree with TRBD1. V was pared by 5 bases and J by 1 base, with 9 bases of the junction left unmatched. Germline V gene sequence: CDR1 LNHDA, CDR2 SQIVND (reference sequence). CDR3 size: 18 residues. In DNA form, the CDR3 reads TGTGCCAGTAGTTTCAGGACAGGGGAATCTTCTGGGGCCAACGTCCTGACTTTC. Its protein is CASSFRTGESSGANVLTF.

The V and J genes are TRBV7-3 and TRBJ1-2; no definite D call. This CDR3 spans 13 amino acids. Trimming shortened V by 5 bases and J by 6 bases, and 13 bases separated the two germline ends. CDR1 and CDR2 (germline): SGHTA, FQGTGA. CDR3 residues: CASSLVASDGYTF. The CDR3 DNA follows: TGTGCCAGCAGCCTGGTGGCATCCGATGGCTACACCTTC.

The rearrangement links TRBV6-5 to TRBJ1-4, with D unclear. V lost 0 bases to trimming and J lost 3 bases, with 8 bases between them. The CDR3 has 15 residues. In germline, CDR1 is MNHEY, CDR2 SVGAGI. In DNA, the CDR3 is TGTGCCAGCAGTTACTCGCAGGCATCTAATGAAAAACTGTTTTTT. This sequence encodes CASSYSQASNEKLFF.

The chain links TRBV5-1 to TRBJ2-2; the match to TRBD2 covers 13 bases. V gave up 1 base and J gave up 5 bases; unmatched junction bases: 5. The germline V gene encodes CDR1 SGHRS and CDR2 YFSETQ. The CDR3 is 17 residues long. CDR3 sequence reads: CASSLRTSGSVTGELFF. The DNA for the CDR3 is TGCGCCAGCAGCTTGAGGACTAGCGGGAGTGTGACCGGGGAGCTGTTTTTT. The whole variable domain, filled in from reference TRBV5-1 and TRBJ2-2, reads KAGVTQTPRYLIKTRGQQVTLSCSPISGHRSVSWYQQTPGQGLQFLFEYFSETQRNKGNFPGRFSGRQFSNSRSEMNVSTLELGDSALYLCASSLRTSGSVTGELFFGEGSRLTVL.

V is TRBV6-5 and J is TRBJ1-6; unclear D gene. The CDR3 contains 14 residues. Per the germline V gene, CDR1 is MNHEY and CDR2 is SVGAGI. V was trimmed by 10 bases and J by 7 bases, leaving 17 bases between them. The CDR3 region is CATAGAPDNSPLHF. The CDR3 DNA follows: TGTGCCACCGCGGGAGCCCCAGACAATTCACCCCTCCACTTT.

The chain uses TRBV30 and TRBJ1-3, with D tentatively TRBD1 (5 bases). The V end was cut by 5 bases, the J end by 2 bases, with 19 bases between. CDR3 length equals 16 residues. Per the germline V gene, CDR1 is GTSNPN and CDR2 is SVGIG (reference sequence). CDR3 amino acids: CAWDGDSPGTGNTIYF. The CDR3, as DNA: TGTGCCTGGGATGGAGACAGTCCCGGCACTGGAAACACCATATATTTT.

The chain links TRBV7-3 to TRBJ1-2; no definite D call. Trimming took 1 base from V and 6 from J, leaving 6 bases between them. This CDR3 has 12 residues. Germline CDR1 and CDR2: SGHTA and FQGTGA. The CDR3 here is CASSLKGDGYTF. The DNA for the CDR3 is TGTGCCAGCAGCTTAAAAGGAGATGGCTACACCTTC.

The V and J genes are TRBV14 and TRBJ2-7; TRBD1 matches 7 bases. V shed 4 bases, J shed 6 bases, and the junction held 6 bases outside the gene matches. The CDR3 has 13 residues. Germline V gene sequence: CDR1 SGHDN, CDR2 FVKESK. CDR3 DNA: TGTGCCAGCAGCCGAGACAGGGTGGCCGAGCAGTACTTC. Translation: CASSRDRVAEQYF.

The chain has TRBV7-8 and TRBJ2-1; 10 bases fit TRBD2. V lost 0 bases to trimming and J lost 3 bases; unmatched junction nucleotides: 8. CDR3 size: 18 residues. Germline lookup yields CDR1 SGHVS and CDR2 FQNEAQ. This CDR3 is CASSLAHLSSGSYNEQFF. The CDR3 bases are TGTGCCAGCAGCTTAGCCCACTTGTCTAGCGGGAGCTACAATGAGCAGTTCTTC.

The chain links TRBV7-2 to TRBJ1-2; the D is unclear. V lost 4 bases to trimming and J lost 5 bases, with 11 bases between them. This CDR3 has 13 amino acids. CDR1 and CDR2 from the germline V gene are SGHTA and FQGNSA. The CDR3 coding sequence is TGTGCCAGCAGCTCGGCAGGCTTATATGGCTACACCTTC. It yields the protein CASSSAGLYGYTF.

CDR3: CASSNRDRGTGELFF. CDR3 DNA sequence: TGTGCCAGCAGTAACCGGGACAGGGGTACCGGGGAGCTGTTTTTT. The chain recombines TRBV6-4 with TRBJ2-2, with 10 bases fitting TRBD1. V lost 5 bases to trimming and J lost 5 bases; unmatched junction nucleotides: 5. The CDR3 covers 15 residues. Germline V CDR1 and CDR2: MRHNA, SNTAGT.

The chain has TRBV6-5 and TRBJ1-3; TRBD1 agrees at 7 bases. The CDR3 runs 14 residues. Germline V gene sequence: CDR1 MNHEY, CDR2 SVGAGI. V lost 7 bases, J lost 2 bases, and 5 bases stayed unmatched. The CDR3 spells CASIDRAAGNTIYF. The DNA of the CDR3 is TGTGCCAGCATCGACAGGGCGGCTGGAAACACCATATATTTT.

This rearrangement joins TRBV9 to TRBJ2-7; 9 bases align to TRBD2. The germline V gene has CDR1 SGDLS and CDR2 YYNGEE. The CDR3 length is 16 residues. Unmatched junction bases numbered 4, after V lost 0 bases and J lost 0 bases. The CDR3 spells CASSVGPSGISYEQYF. The DNA for the CDR3 is TGTGCCAGCAGCGTAGGTCCTAGCGGGATCTCCTACGAGCAGTACTTC.

This clone was found once. The chain carries TRBV11-2 and TRBJ1-4; D may be TRBD1 (5 bases). The V end lost 4 bases, the J end lost 0 bases, and 6 bases lay between the germline ends. The CDR3 totals 14 residues. Germline V gene lookup returns CDR1 SGHAT and CDR2 FQNNGV. The CDR3 here is CASSSTATNEKLFF. The CDR3 DNA reads as TGTGCCAGCAGCTCGACAGCAACTAATGAAAAACTGTTTTTT. Complete variable domain (other parts from reference TRBV11-2 and TRBJ1-4): EAGVAQSPRYKIIEKRQSVAFWCNPISGHATLYWYQQILGQGPKLLIQFQNNGVVDDSQLPKDRFSAERLKGVDSTLKIQPAKLEDSAVYLCASSSTATNEKLFFGSGTQLSVL.